A selection of T cell receptor beta chains follows, all from one sample in a study of Ad26.COV2.S vaccination and SARS-CoV-2 variants. The repertoire was sequenced with immunoSEQ multiplex PCR; TCRdb's copy has only in-frame clones and lacks some. This table has about 680,000 clones, about 89% appearing once. Source: peripheral blood, taken in a trial of Ad26.COV2.S vaccine versus placebo. The receptors shown here come from a person between 18 and 65 years old who received the Ad26.COV2.S COVID-19 vaccine or a placebo. CDR3s include the opening cysteine and the closing phenylalanine or tryptophan. D genes are given only for firm matches. Clone size is given for some rows only: seen once, a few or many times, or a class if the clone is expanded.

size	V	J	D	CDR3	DNA
NA	TRBV18	TRBJ1-2	NA	CASSPQEANYGYTF	TGTGCCAGCTCACCACAAGAAGCCAATTATGGCTACACCTTC
NA	TRBV7-8	TRBJ2-2	NA	CASSLDNSNTGELFF	TGTGCCAGCAGCTTGGACAACTCGAACACCGGGGAGCTGTTTTTT
NA	TRBV5-1	TRBJ2-7	NA	CASSPGVPPYEQYF	TGCGCCAGCAGCCCGGGAGTACCCCCCTACGAGCAGTACTTC
NA	TRBV11-3	TRBJ2-1	TRBD2	CASSLGIAGDWNEQFF	TGTGCCAGCAGCTTAGGAATAGCGGGAGATTGGAATGAGCAGTTCTTC
NA	TRBV19	TRBJ2-7	NA	CASSIAAGTLYEQYF	TGTGCCAGTAGTATCGCGGCAGGGACACTCTACGAGCAGTACTTC
NA	TRBV5-6	TRBJ1-6	TRBD1	CASSWGQDSPLHF	TGTGCCAGCAGCTGGGGACAGGATTCACCCCTCCACTTT
NA	TRBV6-5	TRBJ2-5	TRBD2	CASNPLAGVGETQYF	TGTGCCAGCAATCCACTAGCGGGGGTGGGGGAGACCCAGTACTTC
NA	TRBV6-4	TRBJ2-6	TRBD1	CASSEHGTGAGANVLTF	TGTGCCAGCAGTGAACACGGGACAGGGGCTGGGGCCAACGTCCTGACTTTC
once	TRBV30	TRBJ2-5	NA	CAWSVRGGRQETQYF	TGTGCCTGGAGTGTACGGGGCGGACGCCAAGAGACCCAGTACTTC
NA	TRBV6-5	TRBJ2-7	NA	CASRPGTGPYEQYF	TGTGCCAGCAGACCGGGGACGGGGCCCTACGAGCAGTACTTC
NA	TRBV7-2	TRBJ2-1	TRBD1	CASSLNSGQGYNEQFF	TGTGCCAGCAGCTTAAATTCTGGACAGGGTTACAATGAGCAGTTCTTC
NA	TRBV6-5	TRBJ2-3	TRBD1	CASSSGQGATDTQYF	TGTGCCAGCAGTTCAGGACAGGGCGCCACAGATACGCAGTATTTT
NA	TRBV5-1	TRBJ1-2	TRBD1	CASSLDRVFDGYTF	TGCGCCAGCAGCTTAGACAGGGTGTTCGATGGCTACACCTTC
NA	TRBV18	TRBJ1-4	TRBD1	CASSFGQGAVNEKLFF	TGTGCCAGCTCATTCGGACAGGGGGCCGTTAATGAAAAACTGTTTTTT
NA	TRBV7-8	TRBJ2-3	TRBD2	CASSFFAGEGTDTQYF	TGTGCCAGCAGCTTCTTTGCGGGGGAGGGCACAGATACGCAGTATTTT
NA	TRBV7-2	TRBJ2-3	NA	CASSPRDSRQVDTQYF	TGTGCCAGCAGCCCCCGGGACTCTCGGCAAGTAGATACGCAGTATTTT
NA	TRBV2	TRBJ1-3	NA	CASGRASGNTIYF	TGTGCCAGCGGCAGAGCTTCTGGAAACACCATATATTTT
few	TRBV2	TRBJ1-3	NA	CASTTDSGNTIYF	TGTGCCAGCACTACGGACTCTGGAAACACCATATATTTT
few	TRBV30	TRBJ2-2	NA	CAWRTGTFGELFF	TGTGCCTGGAGGACCGGGACTTTCGGGGAGCTGTTTTTT
NA	TRBV5-4	TRBJ1-1	NA	CASSLGGLDTEAFF	TGTGCCAGCAGCTTAGGGGGTTTGGACACTGAAGCTTTCTTT